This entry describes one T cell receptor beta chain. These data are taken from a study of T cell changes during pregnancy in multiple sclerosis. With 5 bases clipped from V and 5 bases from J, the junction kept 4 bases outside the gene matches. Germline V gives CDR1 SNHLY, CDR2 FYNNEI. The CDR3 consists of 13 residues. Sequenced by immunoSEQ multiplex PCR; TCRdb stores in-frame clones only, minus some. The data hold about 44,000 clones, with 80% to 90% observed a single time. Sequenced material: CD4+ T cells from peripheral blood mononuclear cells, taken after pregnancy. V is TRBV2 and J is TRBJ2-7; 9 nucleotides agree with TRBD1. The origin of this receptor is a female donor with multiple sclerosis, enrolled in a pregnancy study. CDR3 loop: CASSTGTGNEQYF. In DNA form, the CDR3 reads TGTGCCAGCAGTACCGGGACAGGGAACGAGCAGTACTTC.